This T cell receptor (beta chain) was found in a study of monozygotic twins with inflammatory bowel disease. Germline assignment: CDR1 LNHDA and CDR2 SQIVND (reference sequence). The CDR3 runs to 14 residues. From its re-call of the 5' RACE reads, TCRdb lists each CDR3 protein once, without DNA. This sample's clone table lists about 380,000 distinct CDR3 sequences. The J gene is TRBJ2-5, the V gene TRBV19. The sample consisted of blood. The receptor comes from a human donor with ulcerative colitis or Crohn's disease, or a healthy co-twin of an affected twin (not recorded which). The CDR3 spells CASSIDLWGETQYF.